This T cell receptor beta chain was sequenced in a study of cytomegalovirus exposure and HLA in healthy donors. Remarks on this clone: No antigen is known for it.

Although they were nominally healthy when sampled, donors likely had unrecorded immune exposures. Notes on the study in general: One variant, a missense change in DCLRE1C, was linked in a later analysis to TCR beta V- and J-gene trimming. Presence/absence analyses supposed approximately even sequencing depth among donors. In vitro work confirmed that a few CMV-associated chains recognize CMV antigens.

The PCR was carried out with 60 Vbeta primers and 13 Jbeta primers. Measured with immunoSEQ multiplex PCR; TCRdb has only the in-frame clones, and not every one. The data contain 120,000 to 150,000 clones, 70% to 80% of them singletons. The sequence was collected from a woman in her thirties or forties in good health and CMV-seropositive. The sample was PBMCs.

The CDR3 DNA reads TGTGCCAGCAGCGTACTTCAGGGGCTAGGAGAGACCCAGTACTTC. Translated, it gives CASSVLQGLGETQYF. The chain has TRBV9 and TRBJ2-5, with D possibly being TRBD1 (6 bases). This CDR3 has 15 residues. Trimming pared 1 base from V and 4 bases from J, leaving 14 bases between. The V gene's germline CDR1 is SGDLS and CDR2 YYNGEE.